This entry features one T cell receptor beta chain sequence. Its antigen is currently unknown. CDR1 and CDR2 from the germline V gene are LGHNT and FRNRAP. V gave up 2 bases and J gave up 2 bases, with 12 bases separating them. This CDR3 has 15 residues. These data come from a study of OX40 agonist ivuxolimab in advanced cancers. Overall study findings and caveats: Relative to CD4+, CD8+ T cells held more expanded clones on average. Some patients without response likewise showed low normalized clonal expansion. CD4+ and CD8+ blood T cells expanded clonally by week 6 at 0.1 to 3.0 mg/kg.

Data came from immunoSEQ multiplex PCR; TCRdb stores just in-frame clones and leaves some out. The sample lists about 76,000 clones; about 85% were seen once. The receptor was derived from an adult with an advanced solid tumor such as melanoma, head and neck, liver or kidney cancer. The sample in question was CD4+ or CD8+ T cells sorted from blood, obtained in a trial of the OX40 agonist ivuxolimab. The genes are TRBV12-5 and TRBJ1-1, with D perhaps TRBD1 (5 bases). Here the CDR3 DNA reads TGTGCTAGTGGTTTGTATAGGGGAGGAAACACTGAAGCTTTCTTT. It translates to CASGLYRGGNTEAFF.